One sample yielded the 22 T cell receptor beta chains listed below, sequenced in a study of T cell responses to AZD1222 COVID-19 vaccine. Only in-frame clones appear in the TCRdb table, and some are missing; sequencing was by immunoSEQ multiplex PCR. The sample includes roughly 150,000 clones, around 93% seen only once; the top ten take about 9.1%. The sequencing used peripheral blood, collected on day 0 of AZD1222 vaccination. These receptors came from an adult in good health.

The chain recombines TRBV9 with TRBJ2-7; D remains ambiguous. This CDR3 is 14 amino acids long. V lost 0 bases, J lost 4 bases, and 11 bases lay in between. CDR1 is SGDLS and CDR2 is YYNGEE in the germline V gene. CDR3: CASSVGPVSYEQYF. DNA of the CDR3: TGTGCCAGCAGCGTAGGTCCGGTAAGTTACGAGCAGTACTTC.

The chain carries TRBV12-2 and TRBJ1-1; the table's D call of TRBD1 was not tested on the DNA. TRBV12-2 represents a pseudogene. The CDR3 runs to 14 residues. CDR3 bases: TGTGCAAGTCGCTATGACAACCGGAACACTGAAGCTTTCTTT. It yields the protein CASRYDNRNTEAFF.

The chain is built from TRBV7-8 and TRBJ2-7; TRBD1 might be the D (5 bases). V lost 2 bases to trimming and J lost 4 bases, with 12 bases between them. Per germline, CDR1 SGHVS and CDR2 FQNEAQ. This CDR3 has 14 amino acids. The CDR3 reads CASSLFQGSYEQYF. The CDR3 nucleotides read TGTGCCAGCAGCTTATTCCAGGGCTCGTACGAGCAGTACTTC.

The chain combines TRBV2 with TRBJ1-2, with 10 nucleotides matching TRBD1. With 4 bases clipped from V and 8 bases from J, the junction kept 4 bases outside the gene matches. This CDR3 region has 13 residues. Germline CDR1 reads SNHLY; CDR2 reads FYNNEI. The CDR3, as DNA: TGTGCCAGCAGTGCCGGGACAGGGGACGGCTACACCTTC. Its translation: CASSAGTGDGYTF.

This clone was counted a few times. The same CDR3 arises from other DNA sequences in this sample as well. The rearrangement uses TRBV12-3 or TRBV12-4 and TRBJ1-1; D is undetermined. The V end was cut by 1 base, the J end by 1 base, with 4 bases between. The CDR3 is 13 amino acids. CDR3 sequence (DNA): TGTGCCAGCAGTTTAGGGCCGAACACTGAAGCTTTCTTT. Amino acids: CASSLGPNTEAFF.

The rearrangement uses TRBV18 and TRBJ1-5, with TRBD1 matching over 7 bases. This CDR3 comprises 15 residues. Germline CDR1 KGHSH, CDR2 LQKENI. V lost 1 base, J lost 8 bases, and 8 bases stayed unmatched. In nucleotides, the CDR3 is TGTGCCAGCTCACCACGGGTATCAGGGGGAGAGCCCCAGCATTTT. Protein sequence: CASSPRVSGGEPQHF.

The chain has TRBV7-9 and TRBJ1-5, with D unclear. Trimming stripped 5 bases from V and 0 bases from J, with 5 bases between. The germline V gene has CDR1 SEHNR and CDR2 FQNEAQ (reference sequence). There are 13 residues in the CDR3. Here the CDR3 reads CASSPFSNQPQHF. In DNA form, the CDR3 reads TGTGCCAGCAGCCCCTTTAGCAATCAGCCCCAGCATTTT.

The CDR3 DNA reads TGTGCCAGTAGTATATCGACAGGGTATGGCTACACCTTC. Residues: CASSISTGYGYTF. The chain recombines TRBV19 with TRBJ1-2, with 7 bases aligning to TRBD1. The CDR3 is 13 amino acids. The J segment lost 5 bases and the V segment lost 2 bases, leaving 2 bases of the junction unmatched. Germline V gene lookup returns CDR1 LNHDA and CDR2 SQIVND (reference sequence).

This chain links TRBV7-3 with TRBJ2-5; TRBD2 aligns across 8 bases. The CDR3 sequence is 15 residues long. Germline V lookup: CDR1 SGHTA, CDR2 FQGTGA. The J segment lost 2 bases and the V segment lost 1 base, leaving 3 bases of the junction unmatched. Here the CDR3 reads CASSLMGGGQETQYF. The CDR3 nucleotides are TGTGCCAGCAGCTTAATGGGCGGGGGGCAAGAGACCCAGTACTTC.

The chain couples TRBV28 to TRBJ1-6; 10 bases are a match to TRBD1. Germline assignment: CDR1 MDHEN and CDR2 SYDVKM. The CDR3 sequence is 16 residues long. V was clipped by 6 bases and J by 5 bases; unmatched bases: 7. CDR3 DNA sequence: TGTGCCAGCAGCCAGGACAGGGGGAAGGATAATTCACCCCTCCACTTT. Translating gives CASSQDRGKDNSPLHF. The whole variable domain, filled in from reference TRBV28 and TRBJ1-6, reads DVKVTQSSRYLVKRTGEKVFLECVQDMDHENMFWYRQDPGLGLRLIYFSYDVKMKEKGDIPEGYSVSREKKERFSLILESASTNQTSMYLCASSQDRGKDNSPLHFGNGTRLTVT.

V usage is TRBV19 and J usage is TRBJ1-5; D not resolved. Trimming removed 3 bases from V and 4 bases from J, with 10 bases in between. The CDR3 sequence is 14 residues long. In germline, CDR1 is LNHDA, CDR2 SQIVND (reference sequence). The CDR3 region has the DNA TGTGCCAGTAGTATCCTGCAACTGAATCAGCCCCAGCATTTT. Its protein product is CASSILQLNQPQHF.

CDR3 sequence (DNA): TGTGCCAGCAGCCAACAGTCGGCTAACTATGGCTACACCTTC. This sequence encodes CASSQQSANYGYTF. The gene calls are TRBV6-5 and TRBJ1-2; D is ambiguous. The CDR3 spans 14 residues. V lost 6 bases and J 0 bases, leaving 11 bases between the germline ends. Germline V gene data show CDR1 as MNHEY and CDR2 as SVGAGI.

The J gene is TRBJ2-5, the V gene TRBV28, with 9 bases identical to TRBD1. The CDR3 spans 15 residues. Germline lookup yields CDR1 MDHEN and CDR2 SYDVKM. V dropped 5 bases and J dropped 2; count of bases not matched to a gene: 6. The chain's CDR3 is CASSSSGTGQETQYF. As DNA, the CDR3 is TGTGCCAGCAGTAGTTCCGGGACAGGGCAAGAGACCCAGTACTTC.

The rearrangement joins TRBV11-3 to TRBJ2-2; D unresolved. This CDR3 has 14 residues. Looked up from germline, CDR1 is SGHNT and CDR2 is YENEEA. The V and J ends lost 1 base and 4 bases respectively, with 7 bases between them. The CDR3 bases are TGTGCCAGCAGCTTAGCGCCTGGCACCGGGGAGCTGTTTTTT. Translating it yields CASSLAPGTGELFF.

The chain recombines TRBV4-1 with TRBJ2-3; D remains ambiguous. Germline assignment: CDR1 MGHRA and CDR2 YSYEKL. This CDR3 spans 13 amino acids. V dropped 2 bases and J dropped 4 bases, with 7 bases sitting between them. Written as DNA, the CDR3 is TGCGCCAGCAGCCAAAGGCCCCCAGATACGCAGTATTTT. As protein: CASSQRPPDTQYF.

CDR3 residues: CASSQVPGRGYTF. The CDR3 coding sequence is TGCGCCAGCAGCCAAGTGCCCGGGCGAGGCTACACCTTC. V and J are TRBV4-1 and TRBJ1-2; no firm D call. V lost 1 base, J lost 8 bases, and 11 bases lay in between. This CDR3 has 13 residues. Germline-derived CDR1 and CDR2 are MGHRA and YSYEKL.

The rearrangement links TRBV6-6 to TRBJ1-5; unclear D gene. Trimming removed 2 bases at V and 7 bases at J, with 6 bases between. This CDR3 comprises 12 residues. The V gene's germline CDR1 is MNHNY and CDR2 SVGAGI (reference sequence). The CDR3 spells CASSYGEQPQHF. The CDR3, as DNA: TGTGCCAGCAGTTACGGGGAACAGCCCCAGCATTTT.

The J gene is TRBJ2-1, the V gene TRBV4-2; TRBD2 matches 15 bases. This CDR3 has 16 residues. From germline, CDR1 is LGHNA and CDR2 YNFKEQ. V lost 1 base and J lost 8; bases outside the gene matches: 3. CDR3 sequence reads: CASSQGGLAGGYEQFF. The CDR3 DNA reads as TGTGCCAGCAGCCAAGGGGGACTAGCGGGGGGATATGAGCAGTTCTTC.

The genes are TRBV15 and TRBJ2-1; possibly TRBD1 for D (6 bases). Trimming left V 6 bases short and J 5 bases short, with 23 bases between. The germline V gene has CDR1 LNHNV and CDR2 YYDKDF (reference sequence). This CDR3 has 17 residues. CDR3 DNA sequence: TGTGCCACCAGTCTCGTCCCAACAGGGAAAATTAACAATGAGCAGTTCTTC. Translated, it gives CATSLVPTGKINNEQFF. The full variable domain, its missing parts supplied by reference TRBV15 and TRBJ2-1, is DAMVIQNPRYQVTQFGKPVTLSCSQTLNHNVMYWYQQKSSQAPKLLFHYYDKDFNNEADTPDNFQSRRPNTSFCFLDIRSPGLGDTAMYLCATSLVPTGKINNEQFFGPGTRLTVL.

This chain's CDR3 is CASSLIARGGNTIYF. For the CDR3, the DNA is TGTGCCAGCAGCTTAATTGCCCGGGGGGGAAACACCATATATTTT. The gene calls are TRBV7-2 and TRBJ1-3, with a tentative D call TRBD1 (5 bases). This CDR3 is 15 amino acids long. Deletions cut 2 bases from V and 4 bases from J, with 12 bases between. CDR1 is SGHTA, CDR2 FQGNSA, per germline.

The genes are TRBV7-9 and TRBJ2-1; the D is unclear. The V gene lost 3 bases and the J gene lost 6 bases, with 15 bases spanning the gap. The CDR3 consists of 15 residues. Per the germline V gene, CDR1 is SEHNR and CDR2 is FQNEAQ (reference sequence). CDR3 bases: TGTGCCAGCAGCTTTGGGTCCCTCGGGTCCAATGAGCAGTTCTTC. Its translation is CASSFGSLGSNEQFF.

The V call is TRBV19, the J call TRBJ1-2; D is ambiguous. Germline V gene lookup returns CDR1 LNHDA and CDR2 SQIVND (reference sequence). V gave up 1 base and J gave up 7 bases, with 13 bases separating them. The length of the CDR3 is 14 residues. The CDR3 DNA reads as TGTGCCAGTAGTATAGGGCCCAGGATGGCTGGCTACACCTTC. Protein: CASSIGPRMAGYTF.